What follows are 19 T cell receptor beta chains derived from one specimen sequenced in a study of T cell repertoires and Cas9 in healthy adults. Assay used: immunoSEQ multiplex PCR; TCRdb lists only in-frame clones, some missing. The sample holds around 25,000 clones, more than 90% seen once. Sequencing used CD4+ effector T cells (CD127+, CD25-, CD137-, CD154-) from PBMCs; culture status not recorded. Receptor source: a human donor in good health.

The rearrangement joins TRBV6-5 to TRBJ2-5; 8 nucleotides align to TRBD1. The DNA end is more similar to TRBJ2-7, so the J call may be wrong. Germline V CDR1 and CDR2: MNHEY, SVGAGI. The length of the CDR3 is 14 residues. The CDR3 spells CASSSDRGGYEQYF. Here the CDR3 DNA reads TGTGCCAGCAGCTCTGACAGGGGTGGCTACGAGCAGTACTTC.

The J gene is TRBJ1-2, the V gene TRBV4-1, with D possibly being TRBD1 (6 bases). Trimming cost V 1 base and J 2 bases, with 29 bases left between them. Germline V gene sequence: CDR1 MGHRA, CDR2 YSYEKL. This CDR3 comprises 21 residues. The CDR3 loop is CASSQVFVAIRRRGSNYGYTF. The CDR3 region has the DNA TGCGCCAGCAGCCAAGTGTTTGTCGCCATCAGACGAAGGGGGTCCAACTATGGCTACACCTTC.

The rearrangement joins TRBV5-6 to TRBJ1-2, with TRBD1 as a possible D gene (6 bases). The germline V gene encodes CDR1 SGHDT and CDR2 YYEEEE. V lost 4 bases to trimming and J lost 8 bases, with 18 bases between them. There are 14 residues in the CDR3. The CDR3, as DNA: TGTGCCAGCAGCGTGGGATCCGGACAGAGGGGCTACACCTTC. Translation gives CASSVGSGQRGYTF.

The chain combines TRBV6-6 with TRBJ2-1, with 14 positions matching TRBD2. Per the germline V gene, CDR1 is MNHNY and CDR2 is SVGAGI (reference sequence). Trimming cost V 8 bases and J 11 bases; bases outside gene matches: 8. This CDR3 spans 14 amino acids. CDR3 nucleotides: TGTGCCAGCTTCGCCGGACTAGCGGGGGGCAAGCAGTTCTTC. Its protein product is CASFAGLAGGKQFF.

The CDR3 loop reads CAWSVLAFGELFF. In nucleotides, the CDR3 is TGTGCCTGGAGTGTACTCGCGTTCGGGGAGCTGTTTTTT. The chain has TRBV30 and TRBJ2-2; D unresolved. V lost 0 bases and J 7 bases, leaving 9 bases between the germline ends. The V gene's germline CDR1 is GTSNPN and CDR2 SVGIG (reference sequence). The CDR3 is 13 residues long.

This rearrangement joins TRBV19 to TRBJ1-6; tentatively, D is TRBD1 (6 bases). The CDR3 is 16 residues long. The germline gives CDR1 LNHDA, CDR2 SQIVND (reference sequence). V was cut by 5 bases and J by 6 bases, with 17 bases left in between. The CDR3 here is CASSAGQRLGNSPLHF. The CDR3 region has the DNA TGTGCCAGTAGTGCCGGACAGCGGTTAGGTAATTCACCCCTCCACTTT.

This clone appeared once. The chain uses TRBV13 and TRBJ1-2; D gene unclear. From germline, CDR1 is PRHDT and CDR2 FYEKMQ (reference sequence). V was pared by 1 base and J by 8 bases, with 8 bases between. The CDR3 is made up of 12 amino acids. CDR3 bases: TGTGCCAGCAGCTTAGACCGGCGCGGCTACACCTTC. Protein product: CASSLDRRGYTF.

This clone is a singleton in its sample. The V and J genes are TRBV30 and TRBJ1-1; weak D call: TRBD1 (5 bases). Germline V lookup: CDR1 GTSNPN, CDR2 SVGIG (reference sequence). The CDR3 is 14 amino acids. The germline V and J ends were trimmed by 8 bases and 1 base, with 17 bases remaining between them. The DNA for the CDR3 is TGTGCCCAGGCGGGGGGAGGTTGGAACACTGAAGCTTTCTTT. It specifies CAQAGGGWNTEAFF.

The chain uses TRBV11-2 and TRBJ2-5, with 9 bases lining up with TRBD1. Germline V gives CDR1 SGHAT, CDR2 FQNNGV. This CDR3 spans 16 amino acids. V lost 5 bases to trimming and J lost 4 bases; unmatched junction nucleotides: 11. CDR3 loop: CASSPRQGVKGETQYF. For the CDR3, the DNA is TGTGCCAGCAGCCCAAGACAGGGGGTAAAGGGAGAGACCCAGTACTTC.

This chain uses TRBV5-1 with TRBJ1-2; a weak D match, TRBD1 (6 bases). With 5 bases removed from V and 4 bases from J, the gap between germline ends came to 15 bases. The CDR3 totals 14 residues. CDR1 is SGHRS and CDR2 is YFSETQ in the germline V gene. As DNA, the CDR3 is TGCGCCAGCAGGGGGGCCGAGGCTACCTATGGCTACACCTTC. Translating gives CASRGAEATYGYTF.

Regarding this clone: A read error may account for a junction end that differs from germline. The chain combines TRBV7-7 with TRBJ1-2; D might be TRBD1 (5 bases). Germline-derived CDR1 and CDR2 are SSHAT and FNYEAQ (reference sequence). This CDR3 has 14 residues. The CDR3 bases are TGTGCTAGCAGCTTACAACAGGTCCACTATGGCTACACCTTC. This sequence encodes CASSLQQVHYGYTF.

CDR3 DNA: TGTGCCAGCAACGATCGGGACAGGGGGGGGTACGAGCAGTACTTC. Translating gives CASNDRDRGGYEQYF. The chain combines TRBV2 with TRBJ2-7, with 11 positions matching TRBD1. Germline lookup yields CDR1 SNHLY and CDR2 FYNNEI. The length of the CDR3 is 15 residues. Losses at the gene ends were 7 bases for V and 4 bases for J; bases not matched to a gene: 9.

This clone has just one count. The chain combines TRBV5-1 with TRBJ2-3; either TRBD1 or TRBD2 may fit D (6 bases each). Trimming shortened V by 4 bases and J by 4 bases, and 19 bases separated the two germline ends. Germline V CDR1 and CDR2: SGHRS, YFSETQ. The CDR3 contains 16 residues. The CDR3 nucleotides are TGCGCCAGCAGCCCCGGAGGGGGTTTTGACGCAGATACGCAGTATTTT. Its protein is CASSPGGGFDADTQYF.

V is TRBV7-2 and J is TRBJ2-5; D not resolved. Trimming pared 5 bases from V and 7 bases from J, leaving 11 bases between. Germline loops: CDR1 SGHTA, CDR2 FQGNSA. This CDR3 has 12 amino acids. Written as DNA, the CDR3 is TGTGCCAGCAGCCGGGCTTTCGGGACCCAGTACTTC. Encoded protein: CASSRAFGTQYF.

This clone has a handful of counts. The rearrangement joins TRBV6-1 to TRBJ2-7; 7 bases line up with TRBD2. V was pared by 7 bases and J by 3 bases, with 9 bases of the junction left unmatched. The CDR3 has 14 amino acids. In germline, CDR1 is MNHNS, CDR2 SASEGT. For the CDR3, the DNA is TGTGCCAGCATTATACGGGGAGGGAGCTACGAGCAGTACTTC. The encoded protein is CASIIRGGSYEQYF.

CDR3 residues: CASSSPDSSTDTQYF. For the CDR3, the DNA is TGTGCCAGCAGCTCGCCAGACAGTAGCACAGATACGCAGTATTTT. The V gene is TRBV7-2, the J gene TRBJ2-3; tentatively, D is TRBD1 (5 bases). Per the germline V gene, CDR1 is SGHTA and CDR2 is FQGNSA. V lost 4 bases to trimming and J lost 0 bases, with 11 bases between them. This CDR3 region has 15 residues.

J is TRBJ2-1 and V is TRBV7-2; D might be TRBD1 (5 bases). Germline values: CDR1 SGHTA, CDR2 FQGNSA. The CDR3 consists of 17 residues. Trimming left V 5 bases short and J 0 bases short, with 17 bases between. The CDR3 spells CASSGRGQLSSYNEQFF. The CDR3 nucleotides read TGTGCCAGCAGCGGAAGGGGCCAGCTCAGCTCCTACAATGAGCAGTTCTTC.

This rearrangement joins TRBV27 to TRBJ2-7; TRBD2 matches 8 bases. CDR3 length equals 15 residues. CDR1 MNHEY and CDR2 SMNVEV come from the germline V gene (reference sequence). V was clipped by 4 bases and J by 5 bases; unmatched bases: 10. CDR3: CASSSPPGGRDEQYF. Here the CDR3 DNA reads TGTGCCAGCAGTTCTCCTCCGGGAGGGAGAGACGAGCAGTACTTC.

This clone was seen only once. This rearrangement joins TRBV29-1 to TRBJ1-2; D is unclear. Germline V gene lookup returns CDR1 SQVTM and CDR2 ANQGSEA. This CDR3 is built from 12 residues. Trimming left V 4 bases short and J 5 bases short, with 11 bases between. The CDR3 loop reads CSVGSWEYGYTF. The CDR3 nucleotides are TGCAGCGTTGGTTCCTGGGAGTATGGCTACACCTTC.